This T cell receptor (beta chain) was sequenced for a study of spatial heterogeneity in lung cancer. The study, taken as a whole, reports: Mutation tallies in tumors tracked expanded intratumoral alpha and beta TCR counts. The estimate shows that only approximately 7% of tumor T cells were covered for alpha and around 12% for beta chains.

Time point indicated: sample taken at primary tumor resection. Unsorted whole RNA from tumor, nontumor lung or frozen PBMC underwent sequencing. A unique molecular identifier was attached to every TCR cDNA molecule. TCRdb used MiXCR to reprocess the 5' RACE reads, holding one entry per CDR3 protein. The data hold fewer than 30,000 distinct CDR3 sequences, with more than 5.5% observed a single time. In regard to this clonotype: The antigen remains undetermined.

CDR3 size: 13 residues. The germline V gene has CDR1 SNHLY and CDR2 FYNNEI. V lost 4 bases and J 14 bases, leaving 19 bases between the germline ends. The chain combines TRBV2 with TRBJ2-3; TRBD1 or TRBD2 may be the D gene (5 bases each). This sequence originates from a male donor with early-stage non-small cell lung cancer. The source was lung tumor tissue, collected at surgery. CDR3 protein: CASSAPPGRIGYF. In nucleotides, the CDR3 is TGTGCCAGCAGTGCCCCACCGGGACGGATCGGGTATTTT.